This TCR beta chain was recorded in a study of blood T cell repertoires in COVID-19. Study-wide background: From the United States, Italy and Spain came samples of acute and convalescent COVID-19.

CDR1 is SEHNR, CDR2 FQNEAQ, per germline (reference sequence). The CDR3 covers 16 residues. With V trimmed by 3 bases and J by 9 bases, 9 bases remained unmatched. Sequencing used immunoSEQ multiplex PCR; TCRdb keeps in-frame clones, though not all of them. The repertoire consists of more than 350,000 clones, with around 87% occurring once and the leading ten covering about 10%. The chain carries TRBV7-9 and TRBJ1-6; 9 bases map to TRBD1. Sequenced input: peripheral blood. This TCR came from a woman between 25 and 40 years old with COVID-19, enrolled during active disease. As DNA, the CDR3 is TGTGCCAGCAGCTTGACAGGGACAGGGCGGGCTTCACCCCTCCACTTT. Translated, it gives CASSLTGTGRASPLHF.